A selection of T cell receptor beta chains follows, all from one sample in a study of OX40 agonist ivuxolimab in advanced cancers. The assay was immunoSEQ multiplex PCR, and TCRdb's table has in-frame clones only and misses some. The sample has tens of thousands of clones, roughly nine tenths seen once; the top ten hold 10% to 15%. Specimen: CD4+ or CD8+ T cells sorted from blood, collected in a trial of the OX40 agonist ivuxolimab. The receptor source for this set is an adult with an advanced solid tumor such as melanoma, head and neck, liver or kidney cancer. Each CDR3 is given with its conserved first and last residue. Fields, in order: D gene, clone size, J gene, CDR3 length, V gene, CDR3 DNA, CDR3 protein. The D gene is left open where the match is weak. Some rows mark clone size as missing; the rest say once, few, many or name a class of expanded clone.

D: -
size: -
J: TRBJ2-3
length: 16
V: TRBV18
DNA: TGTGCCAGCTCATCTGTGGGGGGCGCGACGGTTGATACGCAGTATTTT
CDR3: CASSSVGGATVDTQYF

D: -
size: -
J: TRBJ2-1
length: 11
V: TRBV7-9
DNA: TGTGCCAGCAGCCTTACTACATCGCAGTTCTTC
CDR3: CASSLTTSQFF

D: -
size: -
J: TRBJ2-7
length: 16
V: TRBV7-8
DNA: TGTGCCAGCAGCTTCCCGGGACAACTTAACTCCTACGAGCAGTACTTC
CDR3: CASSFPGQLNSYEQYF

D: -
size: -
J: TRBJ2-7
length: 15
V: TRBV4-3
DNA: TGCGCCAGCAGCCAAGGGGTAGACTTCTCCTACGAGCAGTACTTC
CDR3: CASSQGVDFSYEQYF

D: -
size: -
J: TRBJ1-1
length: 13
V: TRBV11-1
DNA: TGTGCCAGCAGCTTTGGCAGGAACACTGAAGCTTTCTTT
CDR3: CASSFGRNTEAFF

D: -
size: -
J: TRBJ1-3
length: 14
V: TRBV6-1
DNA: TGTGCCAGCAGTGAAGACCCGGCTGGAAACACCATATATTTT
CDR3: CASSEDPAGNTIYF

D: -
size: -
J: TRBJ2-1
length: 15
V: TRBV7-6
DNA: TGTGCCAGCAGCTTACTGGGGGGGGGCGGTCGTGAGCAGTTCTTC
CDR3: CASSLLGGGGREQFF

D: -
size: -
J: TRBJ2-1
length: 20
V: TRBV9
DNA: TGTGCCAGCAGCGTAGCTCCCTCTAGCTCCCAAAACGGACTCCTTGATGAGCAGTTCTTC
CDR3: CASSVAPSSSQNGLLDEQFF

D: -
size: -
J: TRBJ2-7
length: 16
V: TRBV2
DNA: TGTGCCAGCAGTGACCCTTCCCGGGCGTGGTTGGACGAGCAGTACTTC
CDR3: CASSDPSRAWLDEQYF

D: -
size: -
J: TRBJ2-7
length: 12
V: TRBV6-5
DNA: TGTGCCACCACGACCTTGGGGTACGAGCAGTACTTC
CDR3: CATTTLGYEQYF

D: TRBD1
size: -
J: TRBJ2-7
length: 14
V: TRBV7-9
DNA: TGTGCCAGCAGCTTTGAACAGGGGGAGCACGAGCAGTACTTC
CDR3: CASSFEQGEHEQYF

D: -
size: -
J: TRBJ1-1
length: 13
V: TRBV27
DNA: TGTGCCACCAGACTCACAGGGAGGTCTGAAGCTTTCTTT
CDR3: CATRLTGRSEAFF

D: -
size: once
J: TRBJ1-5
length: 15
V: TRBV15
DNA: TGTGCCACCAGCAGTGGGGGGGCTCCGGGCCAGCCCCAGCATTTT
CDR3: CATSSGGAPGQPQHF

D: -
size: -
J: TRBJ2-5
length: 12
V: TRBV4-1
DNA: TGCGCCAGCAGCCAGGGCGGAGAGACCCAGTACTTC
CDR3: CASSQGGETQYF

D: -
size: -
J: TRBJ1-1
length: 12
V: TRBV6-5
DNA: TGTGCCAGCAGTGAAGGGAACACTGAAGCTTTCTTT
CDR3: CASSEGNTEAFF

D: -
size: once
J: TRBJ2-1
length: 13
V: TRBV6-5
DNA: TGTGCCAGCAGTTCCTTTTCGAACAATGAGCAGTTCTTC
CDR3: CASSSFSNNEQFF

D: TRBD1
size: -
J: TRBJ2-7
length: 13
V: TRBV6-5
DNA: TGTGCCAGCAGTAAGGGACAGGGGGGATGGCAGTACTTC
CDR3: CASSKGQGGWQYF

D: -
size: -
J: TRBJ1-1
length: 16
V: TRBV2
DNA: TGTGCCAGCAGTGAAGCGAAATTGGGAGGTCCCCCTGAAGCTTTCTTT
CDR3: CASSEAKLGGPPEAFF

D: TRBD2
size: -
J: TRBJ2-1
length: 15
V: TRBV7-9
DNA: TGTGCCAGCAGCTTTAGCGGCGGGGGTCGGTATGAGCAGTTCTTC
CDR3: CASSFSGGGRYEQFF

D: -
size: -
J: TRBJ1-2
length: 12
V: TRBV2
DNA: TGTGCCACAACGGACACCTCCTATGGCTACACCTTC
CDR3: CATTDTSYGYTF

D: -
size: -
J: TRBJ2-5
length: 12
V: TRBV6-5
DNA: TGTGCCAGCAGTTACTCTACCGGTATAGAGTACTTC
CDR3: CASSYSTGIEYF

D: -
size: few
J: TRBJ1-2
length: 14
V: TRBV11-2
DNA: TGTGCCAGCAGCTTAGATCTCCACGACTATGGCTACACCTTC
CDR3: CASSLDLHDYGYTF

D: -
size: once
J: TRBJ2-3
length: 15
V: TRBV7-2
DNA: TGTGCCAGCAGCTTCGACGGGGACTCAGGGGATACGCAGTATTTT
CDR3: CASSFDGDSGDTQYF

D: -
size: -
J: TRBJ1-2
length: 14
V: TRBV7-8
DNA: TGTGCCAGCAGCGCCGACCCAGGGGCCCATGGCTACACCTTC
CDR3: CASSADPGAHGYTF

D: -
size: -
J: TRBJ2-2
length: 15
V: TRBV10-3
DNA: TGTGCCATCGGGTTAGTGGGGGGCCCGGCCGGGGAGCTGTTTTTT
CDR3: CAIGLVGGPAGELFF

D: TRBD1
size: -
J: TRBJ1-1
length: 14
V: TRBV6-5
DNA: TGTGCCAGCAGAGGGACAGCGCCGAACACTGAAGCTTTCTTT
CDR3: CASRGTAPNTEAFF

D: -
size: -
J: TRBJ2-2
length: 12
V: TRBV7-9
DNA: TGTGCCAGCAGCTTAGCCACCGGGGAGCTGTTTTTT
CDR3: CASSLATGELFF

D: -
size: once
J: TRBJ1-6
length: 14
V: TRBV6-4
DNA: TGTGCCAGCAGTGACGGCGATTATAATTCACCCCTCCACTTT
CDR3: CASSDGDYNSPLHF